The source of this T cell receptor (beta chain) is a study of T cells in Graves' hyperthyroidism and ophthalmopathy. TCR beta CDR3 regions were amplified from RNA. Using the HTBI primer set, a first-round RT-PCR was run on the TCR CDR3. MiXCR was run by TCRdb on the multiplex PCR reads, yielding one entry per CDR3 protein. This table holds a few hundred thousand distinct CDR3 sequences, around 14% found once. Germline V gene sequence: CDR1 SGHTA, CDR2 FQGNSA. The V gene end was trimmed by 2 bases and the J gene end by 1 base; junction bases not matched to a gene: 11. The CDR3 runs 17 residues. Notes on the study in general: Onset of ophthalmopathy came a median 6.5 months after the model predicted it. Blood shared most expanded thyroid clonotypes above 0.001.

In patients aged 18 to 65, hyperthyroidism was newly diagnosed, with duration under 2 months. This clonotype occurred many times. Its antigen is still unknown. The chain combines TRBV7-2 with TRBJ2-7; TRBD1 matches at 7 bases. The TCR sequence derives from a young woman with Graves' hyperthyroidism. The sequenced sample consisted of blood. CDR3 DNA sequence: TGTGCCAGCAGCTTAACCCACGCCGGGACAGCTTCCTACGAGCAGTACTTC. Protein product: CASSLTHAGTASYEQYF.